The 6 T cell receptor beta chains below all came from one sample that was sequenced in a study of cytomegalovirus exposure and HLA in healthy donors. Profiled with immunoSEQ multiplex PCR; TCRdb holds only in-frame clones, not every one. The sample holds about 98,000 clones, 87% seen once. Sequencing used PBMCs. These receptors were taken from a man aged 18 to 30 in good health and CMV-seropositive.

This sequence joins TRBV5-1 and TRBJ2-7; D possibly corresponds to TRBD1 (5 bases). Germline V gene data show CDR1 as SGHRS and CDR2 as YFSETQ. The V end was cut by 3 bases, the J end by 1 base, with 17 bases between. CDR3 length: 16 residues. The CDR3 bases are TGCGCCAGCAGCTCCCAAGACAGCCAATCTTCCTACGAGCAGTACTTC. Its protein product is CASSSQDSQSSYEQYF.

The genes are TRBV7-2 and TRBJ1-5, with D perhaps matching TRBD1 (6 bases). CDR1 is SGHTA and CDR2 is FQGNSA in the germline V gene. With 5 bases removed from V and 6 bases from J, the gap between germline ends came to 11 bases. The length of the CDR3 is 13 residues. As DNA, the CDR3 is TGTGCCAGCAGCCAGGGGAATCGTCAGCCCCAGCATTTT. Protein: CASSQGNRQPQHF.

V and J are TRBV14 and TRBJ1-2; D is perhaps TRBD1 (5 bases). Germline values: CDR1 SGHDN, CDR2 FVKESK. CDR3 length: 14 amino acids. V dropped 5 bases and J dropped 2 bases, with 12 bases sitting between them. The CDR3 spells CASSYGGLNYGYTF. For the CDR3, the DNA is TGTGCCAGCAGCTATGGGGGGTTAAACTATGGCTACACCTTC.

This clone was seen just once. This chain links TRBV27 with TRBJ2-2; D unclear. The length of the CDR3 is 15 residues. Germline lookup yields CDR1 MNHEY and CDR2 SMNVEV (reference sequence). Trimming left V 5 bases short and J 1 base short, with 11 bases between. The CDR3 nucleotides read TGTGCCAGCAGTCCCAGACCGGGGAACACCGGGGAGCTGTTTTTT. This encodes CASSPRPGNTGELFF.

The rearrangement links TRBV7-3 to TRBJ1-5; TRBD1 matches 7 bases. After removal of 5 bases from V and 2 bases from J, the junction contained 3 bases not matched to a gene. The V gene's germline CDR1 is SGHTA and CDR2 FQGTGA. The CDR3 is 14 residues long. In DNA form, the CDR3 reads TGTGCCAGCAGCGCCGGGACAGGCAATCAGCCCCAGCATTTT. It specifies CASSAGTGNQPQHF.

The CDR3: CASSETGNYGYTF. As DNA, the CDR3 is TGTGCCAGCAGTGAAACGGGGAACTATGGCTACACCTTC. The J gene is TRBJ1-2, the V gene TRBV6-1; D not resolved. V lost 2 bases and J 2 bases, leaving 6 bases between the germline ends. CDR3 length equals 13 residues. Germline lookup yields CDR1 MNHNS and CDR2 SASEGT.